This T cell receptor (beta chain) stems from a study of blood T cell repertoires in COVID-19 (dated by TCRdb to 2019 to 2021). Study-level background: Samples from collaborators originated in the United States, Italy and Spain and spanned both the acute and convalescent phases of COVID-19. The material from the prospective study consisted of cDNA or gDNA derived from T cells, B-cell-depleted T cells, or PBMCs. Subjects who had been exposed to COVID-19, were actively infected with it, or had recovered from it provided the deeply sampled blood TCRbeta repertoires that made up the dataset. A freely available public database, intended as a resource for researchers studying the immune response to SARS-CoV-2, is where the repertoires were released. Samples were obtained from the ongoing ImmuneRACE study (first 160 participants) and from 1,254 subjects provided by 6 global collaborators. Sample metadata almost always included a de-identified subject ID, COVID-19 status, age in years and sex. Where available, HLA class I and class II types were obtained from metadata supplied by the sample provider rather than from assay-based typing.

The collaborating institutions used their own protocols to collect whole blood in K2EDTA tubes. For TCRbeta analysis, collaborators shipped samples in one of three forms: frozen whole blood, isolated PBMCs, or DNA extracted from either of those sample types. Results and caveats for the whole study, not just this receptor: The amount of clinical and demographic metadata varied by source and participant and was provided uncurated.

TCRbeta CDR3 regions were amplified from genomic DNA by means of the immunoSEQ Assay, a bias-controlled multiplex PCR. In the authors' own workflow: Within the assay, amplification of reference gene primers was used to estimate how many nucleated cells each sample contained. Sequence reads were collapsed and filtered to measure the absolute abundance of every unique TCRbeta CDR3 rearrangement. Productive Simpson clonality was computed per sample as the square root of Simpson's diversity index over productive rearrangements. TCRdb took over this immuneACCESS table, retaining in-frame rearrangements with V and J assigned. Such tables are incomplete; in checked studies, under half of the missing clones stem from an unresolved V gene, and the remainder is unexplained. V, J and clone size were drawn from that table, and D and trimming were deduced from the DNA. The sample records some 110,000 clones, 80% of which are singletons. Around 15% of the sample is taken by the ten largest.

To note about this clone: Its antigen remains undetermined. Base qualities are not provided; no much larger clone lies one nucleotide away.

The CDR3 sequence holds 14 residues, the cysteine and phenylalanine included. Only CDR3 DNA is held: 42 bases, read in frame from base 1. CDR1 is given as SGHKS and CDR2 as YYEKEE, both from the germline V gene (reference sequence). V is shortened by 0 bases, J by 3 bases, and the region joining them spans 10 bases. This receptor was taken from a man aged 55 to 70 with active or convalescent COVID-19. Source material: peripheral blood. The chain is assembled from TRBV5-5 and TRBJ2-7; TRBD2 could be the D gene, as 5 bases match. The DNA sequence is as follows: TGTGCCAGCAGCTTGGGCACGGGGTACTACGAGCAGTACTTC. This sequence encodes CASSLGTGYYEQYF.